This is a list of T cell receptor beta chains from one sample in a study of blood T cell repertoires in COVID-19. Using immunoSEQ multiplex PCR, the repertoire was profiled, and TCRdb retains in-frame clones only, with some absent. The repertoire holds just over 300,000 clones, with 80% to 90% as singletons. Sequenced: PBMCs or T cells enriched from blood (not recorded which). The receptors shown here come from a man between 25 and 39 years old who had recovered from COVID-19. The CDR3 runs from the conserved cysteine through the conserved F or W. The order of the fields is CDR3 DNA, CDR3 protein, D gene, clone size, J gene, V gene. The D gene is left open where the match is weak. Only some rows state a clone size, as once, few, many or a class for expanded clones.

DNA: TGTGCCAGCAGCTTCGGGACAGCTCCCCTGGGCTACACCTTC
CDR3: CASSFGTAPLGYTF
D: TRBD1
size: few
J: TRBJ1-2
V: TRBV11-2

DNA: TGTGCCAGCAGCCAAGATTCGGTAGAGGGGAACACTGAAGCTTTCTTT
CDR3: CASSQDSVEGNTEAFF
D: NA
size: NA
J: TRBJ1-1
V: TRBV3-1/TRBV3-2

DNA: TGTGCCAGCAGCTTAGGGGCCCTGGGAGTGGCTAACTATGGCTACACCTTC
CDR3: CASSLGALGVANYGYTF
D: NA
size: NA
J: TRBJ1-2
V: TRBV11-2

DNA: TGTGCCAGCAGCCTACTTCGATCCGGGACAGTGAACACTGAAGCTTTCTTT
CDR3: CASSLLRSGTVNTEAFF
D: TRBD1
size: NA
J: TRBJ1-1
V: TRBV7-8

DNA: TGCAGCGTTGGCGGAGGGACAGAAGAGACCCAGTACTTC
CDR3: CSVGGGTEETQYF
D: NA
size: NA
J: TRBJ2-5
V: TRBV29-1

DNA: TGTGCCAGCGGACTCGCTAACAGGGCACAGGGCTATGGCTACACCTTC
CDR3: CASGLANRAQGYGYTF
D: NA
size: NA
J: TRBJ1-2
V: TRBV28

DNA: TGTGCCAGCAGCACTCAGGGGGTTGGTGGCTACACCTTC
CDR3: CASSTQGVGGYTF
D: TRBD1
size: NA
J: TRBJ1-2
V: TRBV11-2

DNA: TGTGCCAGCAGTTTTTCAGGTCAGCCCCAGCATTTT
CDR3: CASSFSGQPQHF
D: NA
size: NA
J: TRBJ1-5
V: TRBV12-3/TRBV12-4

DNA: TGTGCCAGCATCTCGACAGGGTTGGCCGGGGAGCTGTTTTTT
CDR3: CASISTGLAGELFF
D: TRBD1
size: NA
J: TRBJ2-2
V: TRBV25-1

DNA: TGTGCCAGCAGCCAAGACCCGGGAAGTAGCGCTGAAGCTTTCTTT
CDR3: CASSQDPGSSAEAFF
D: NA
size: NA
J: TRBJ1-1
V: TRBV2

DNA: TGTGCCAGCAGGGTGGACAGGGGGAACACTGAAGCTTTCTTT
CDR3: CASRVDRGNTEAFF
D: TRBD1
size: NA
J: TRBJ1-1
V: TRBV2

DNA: TGTGCCACCAGTGCCCTAGGGGGGCAGTTCTTC
CDR3: CATSALGGQFF
D: NA
size: NA
J: TRBJ2-1
V: TRBV24-1

DNA: TGTGCCAGCAGTCCGGACAGGGAGTGGAGTCAGCCCCAGCATTTT
CDR3: CASSPDREWSQPQHF
D: TRBD1
size: NA
J: TRBJ1-5
V: TRBV2

DNA: TGTGCCAGCATGGGCGGGGGGGCGGAAAACATTCAGTACTTC
CDR3: CASMGGGAENIQYF
D: TRBD2
size: NA
J: TRBJ2-4
V: TRBV28

DNA: TGTGCCAGCAGCCATTGGACAGGGCCGAACACTGAAGCTTTCTTT
CDR3: CASSHWTGPNTEAFF
D: TRBD1
size: NA
J: TRBJ1-1
V: TRBV11-2

DNA: TGTGCCACCAGCAGGGGACCCGGGACAGGGACTGAAGCTTTCTTT
CDR3: CATSRGPGTGTEAFF
D: TRBD1
size: NA
J: TRBJ1-1
V: TRBV15